The clone carrying this TCR beta chain was recorded a few times. Its cognate antigen is unknown. The data belong to a study of T cell repertoires in cytomegalovirus infection. Study background: Matching HLA type, along with CMV infection, was indicated by public TCR beta signatures. Study-wide findings and caveats: Dominating the ex vivo response were HLA-C-restricted CMV-specific TCR beta clonotypes.

The CDR3 has 15 residues. Germline trimming cut 3 bases from V and 4 bases from J; bases unmatched to any gene: 7. TCRdb passed the reads through MiXCR, listing each CDR3 protein once. Of 150,000 or so distinct CDR3 sequences in the sample, about 31% were seen once. The gene calls are TRBV12-3 or TRBV12-4 and TRBJ2-7; 9 bases align to TRBD2. The sample here was CD8+ T cells from cultured PBMCs, taken from culture after CMV antigen stimulation. The receptor comes from a human donor in good health (CMV status not recorded). Some clones in this sample may be carry-over from other donors' samples. The CDR3 region is CASSLGLAGSYEQYF. The CDR3 DNA reads TGTGCCAGCAGTTTGGGCCTAGCGGGGAGTTACGAGCAGTACTTC.